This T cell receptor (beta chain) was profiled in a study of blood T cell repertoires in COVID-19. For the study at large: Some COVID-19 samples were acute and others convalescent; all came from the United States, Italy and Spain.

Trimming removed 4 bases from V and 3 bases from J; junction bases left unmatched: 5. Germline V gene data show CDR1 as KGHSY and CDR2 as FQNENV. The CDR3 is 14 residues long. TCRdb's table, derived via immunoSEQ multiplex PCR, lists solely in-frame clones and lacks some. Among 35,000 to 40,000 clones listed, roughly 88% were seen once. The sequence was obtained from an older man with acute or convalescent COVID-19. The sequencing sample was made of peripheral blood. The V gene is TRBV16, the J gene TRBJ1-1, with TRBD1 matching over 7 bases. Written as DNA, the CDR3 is TGTGCCAGCAGCCGCCAGACAGGGTACACTGAAGCTTTCTTT. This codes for CASSRQTGYTEAFF.